These 27 T cell receptor beta chains originate from one sample sequenced in a study of tissue T cells after allogeneic stem cell transplantation. Assay: immunoSEQ multiplex PCR; the TCRdb copy retains only in-frame clones and omits some. The sample holds about 5,000 clones; 45% to 55% are singletons and the top ten take 10%. Time point here: mouse harvest day 7 after allogeneic transplant. Each mouse received 10^7 T-cell-depleted marrow cells plus 10^6 splenic CD5+ T cells by tail vein. Sequencing was done on a sample of gut tissue. The source of these receptors is a female BALB/c mouse given C57BL/6 T cells with graft-versus-host disease after an allogeneic hematopoietic cell transplant.

This clone was seen more than once but under ten times. Each gene name is a mouse one. The read finishes 1 residue shy of the CDR3 end, and the germline J gene is used to complete it. V is TRBV13-2 and J is TRBJ2-1; D gene unclear. This CDR3 region has 10 residues. From germline, CDR1 is NNHNN and CDR2 SYGAGS (reference sequence). The ends were cut back, 3 bases at V and 7 bases at J, with 2 bases in the middle. Incomplete CDR3 DNA: TGTGCCAGCGGTGGCGCTGAGCAGTTC. Translating gives CASGGAEQF. Given in full, the CDR3 is CASGGAEQFF.

On this clone: All gene names here are mouse names. The read finishes 1 residue shy of the CDR3 end, and the germline J gene is used to complete it. The V gene is TRBV2, the J gene TRBJ2-2, with D hard to call. Germline CDR1 is LGHNA and CDR2 is YSYQKL. V lost 0 bases and J 5 bases, leaving 4 bases between the germline ends. This CDR3 contains 13 residues. The CDR3 sequence is CASSQDRTGQLYF. CDR3 DNA (partial): TGTGCCAGCAGCCAAGATCGTACCGGGCAGCTCTAC.

There are a few counts of this clone. Genes and germline are mouse. The missing CDR3 end, 1 residue past where the read stops, is filled in from the germline J gene. This chain uses TRBV26 with TRBJ2-1; D may be TRBD1 (6 bases). Trimming removed 7 bases at V and 3 bases at J, with 10 bases between. Germline V gene lookup returns CDR1 KGHPV and CDR2 FQNQEV (reference sequence). CDR3 length: 13 residues. The CDR3 sequence is CASITGTYAEQFF. CDR3 DNA (partial): TGTGCCAGCATCACAGGGACCTATGCTGAGCAGTTC.

Of note for this clone: Mouse gene names and germline throughout. The CDR3 is cut off 1 residue early in the read; its end comes from the germline J gene. The chain employs TRBV29 and TRBJ1-3; D gene uncertain. Trimming shortened V by 3 bases and J by 0 bases, and 6 bases separated the two germline ends. Per germline, CDR1 MSHET and CDR2 SYDVDS. The CDR3 runs 14 residues. Here the CDR3 reads CASSFGHSGNTLYF. Partial CDR3 DNA: TGTGCTAGCAGTTTCGGTCATTCTGGAAATACGCTCTAT. Complete variable domain (other parts from reference TRBV29 and TRBJ1-3): DMKVTQMPRYLIKRMGENVLLECGQDMSHETMYWYRQDPGLGLQLIYISYDVDSNSEGDIPKGYRVSRKKREHFSLILDSAKTNQTSVYFCASSFGHSGNTLYFGEGSRLIVV.

This clone was counted between two and nine times. Gene names and germline refer to mouse. Read data end 1 residue before the CDR3 end; the end is taken from the germline J gene. This chain joins TRBV16 and TRBJ2-7, with 7 nucleotides matching TRBD1. Germline CDR1 SGHSA, CDR2 FRNQAP. Losses at the gene ends were 4 bases for V and 6 bases for J; bases not matched to a gene: 6. This CDR3 contains 13 residues. CDR3 protein: CASSSTGVGEQYF. CDR3 DNA, as far as it was read: TGTGCAAGCAGCTCCACAGGGGTAGGTGAACAGTAC.

In its sample, this clone was seen once. Each gene name is a mouse one. The read ends 1 residue before the CDR3 terminus; that terminus is restored from the germline J gene. J is TRBJ1-2 and V is TRBV13-2, with 8 bases matching TRBD1. This CDR3 region has 14 residues. J gave up 0 bases and V 4 bases, and 2 bases lay outside the gene matches. CDR1 is NNHNN and CDR2 is SYGAGS in the germline V gene (reference sequence). Partial CDR3 DNA: TGTGCCAGCGGTCCGGACAGGGCAAACTCCGACTACACC. This gives the protein CASGPDRANSDYT. The CDR3 as a whole reads CASGPDRANSDYTF.

There are a few counts of this clone. Gene names and germline match the mouse. The read finishes 1 residue shy of the CDR3 end, and the germline J gene is used to complete it. The V and J genes are TRBV2 and TRBJ2-5, with 8 bases lining up with TRBD2. The CDR3 has 17 residues. J was trimmed by 3 bases and V by 0 bases; bases with no gene match: 8. The germline CDR1 and CDR2 sequences are LGHNA and YSYQKL. The CDR3 region is CASSQDGGGAGQDTQYF. The DNA read from the CDR3 is TGTGCCAGCAGCCAAGATGGGGGGGGCGCGGGGCAAGACACCCAGTAC.

This clone was seen more than once but under ten times. The listed genes are named as in mouse. The DNA ends 1 residue before the CDR3 does, and the rest of the CDR3 is filled in from the germline J gene. V and J are TRBV13-3 and TRBJ1-1; D not resolved. Trimming pared 0 bases from V and 4 bases from J, leaving 7 bases between. The germline V gene encodes CDR1 NNHDY and CDR2 SYVADS. The CDR3 runs to 13 residues. The DNA read from the CDR3 is TGTGCCAGCAGTGATGAGGGTCCCACAGAAGTCTTC. Amino acids: CASSDEGPTEVF. The CDR3 in full is CASSDEGPTEVFF.

Regarding this clone: The listed genes are named as in mouse. Coverage ceases 1 residue before the CDR3 finishes, and the germline J gene fills in the end. This chain uses TRBV29 with TRBJ2-1; the D is unclear. V was trimmed by 1 base and J by 1 base, leaving 5 bases between them. Germline values: CDR1 MSHET, CDR2 SYDVDS. The CDR3 consists of 14 residues. CDR3 loop: CASSLLGNYAEQFF. The sequenced part of the CDR3 DNA is TGTGCTAGCAGTTTATTGGGCAACTATGCTGAGCAGTTC.

To note about this clone: Genes and germline come from the mouse. The read terminates 1 residue ahead of where the CDR3 ends, so the germline J gene completes it. The V and J genes are TRBV16 and TRBJ2-4; no clear D gene. The CDR3 spans 13 residues. Germline-derived CDR1 and CDR2 are SGHSA and FRNQAP. With 5 bases removed from V and 0 bases from J, the gap between germline ends came to 6 bases. CDR3 region: CASSPDSQNTLYF. CDR3 DNA, as far as it was read: TGTGCAAGCAGCCCGGACAGTCAAAACACCTTGTAC.

This clone has more than one count but fewer than ten. Gene names are mouse gene names. Sequencing ends 1 residue short of the CDR3 end; the germline J gene provides the rest. The chain couples TRBV12-2 to TRBJ1-4; D perhaps matches TRBD1 (5 bases). In germline, CDR1 is SGHLS, CDR2 HYDKME. V lost 0 bases to trimming and J lost 0 bases, with 10 bases between them. This CDR3 is 16 amino acids long. The CDR3 sequence is CASSLTGGISNERLFF. The sequenced part of the CDR3 DNA is TGTGCCAGCTCTCTCACGGGGGGAATTTCCAACGAAAGATTATTT.

Comments on this clone: Here the gene names and germline are mouse. The sequenced fragment ends 1 residue before the CDR3 boundary, so the rest is inferred from the germline J gene. This rearrangement joins TRBV5 to TRBJ2-4, with 12 bases identical to TRBD2. Trimming cost V 0 bases and J 0 bases; bases outside gene matches: 1. CDR1 is LGHNA, CDR2 YNLKQL, per germline (reference sequence). The CDR3 contains 17 residues. CDR3 in amino acids: CASSQEGTGGSQNTLYF. CDR3 bases read: TGTGCCAGCAGCCAAGAGGGGACTGGGGGGAGTCAAAACACCTTGTAC.

With respect to this clone: Mouse gene names and germline throughout. The read stops 1 residue short of the end of the CDR3; the missing end is completed from the germline J gene. The V gene is TRBV26, the J gene TRBJ2-7, with D unclear. CDR1 is KGHPV, CDR2 FQNQEV, per germline (reference sequence). The CDR3 covers 14 residues. Trimming shortened V by 3 bases and J by 0 bases, and 9 bases separated the two germline ends. The sequenced part of the CDR3 DNA is TGTGCCAGCAGTCTCGGCACGAGCTCCTATGAACAGTAC. It specifies CASSLGTSSYEQY. The whole CDR3 reads CASSLGTSSYEQYF.

On this clone: The gene symbols are mouse symbols. The read falls 1 residue short of the CDR3 end, and the missing part is taken from the germline J gene. The V call is TRBV3, the J call TRBJ2-4; D tentatively reads TRBD1 or TRBD2 (5 bases each). This CDR3 has 15 residues. The germline V and J ends were trimmed by 5 bases and 1 base, with 13 bases remaining between them. The germline CDR1 and CDR2 sequences are SNHLY and FYNGKV (reference sequence). The DNA read from the CDR3 is TGTGCCAGCAGCCCCGGGGGAGGAGGTCAAAACACCTTGTAC. It yields the protein CASSPGGGGQNTLY. The whole CDR3 protein is CASSPGGGGQNTLYF. Using reference TRBV3 and TRBJ2-4 for the parts outside the CDR3, the full variable domain is GPKVLQIPSHQIIDMGQMVTLNCDPVSNHLYFYWYKQILGQQMEFLVNFYNGKVMEKSKLFKDQFSVERPDGSYFTLKIQPTALEDSAVYFCASSPGGGGQNTLYFGAGTRLSVL.

Note on this clone: Gene names are the mouse ones. The read comes to an end 1 residue before the CDR3 does, leaving the germline J gene to fill in the end. V is TRBV3 and J is TRBJ1-4; 11 nucleotides align to TRBD1. The trim removed 5 bases at V and 5 bases at J, leaving 4 bases unmatched. The CDR3 is 15 residues long. Per the germline V gene, CDR1 is SNHLY and CDR2 is FYNGKV (reference sequence). CDR3 bases read: TGTGCCAGCAGCATGGGACAGGGGGGGAACGAAAGATTATTT. Its translation: CASSMGQGGNERLF. The CDR3 in its entirety is CASSMGQGGNERLFF.

Remarks on this clone: Mouse germline and gene names are used. Sequencing ends 1 residue short of the CDR3 end; the germline J gene provides the rest. V is TRBV3 and J is TRBJ2-3; 9 nucleotides line up with TRBD2. This CDR3 has 16 amino acids. The junction had 5 bases not matched to a gene; V was cut back by 4 bases and J by 0 bases. CDR1 is SNHLY and CDR2 is FYNGKV in the germline V gene (reference sequence). The DNA read from the CDR3 is TGTGCCAGCAGCTCCCGACTGGGGGATAGTGCAGAAACGCTGTAT. This translates into CASSSRLGDSAETLY. The whole CDR3 sequence reads CASSSRLGDSAETLYF.

To note about this clone: The gene symbols are mouse symbols. The CDR3 end lies 1 residue beyond the end of the read and is filled in from the germline J gene. The rearrangement uses TRBV16 and TRBJ2-4; tentatively, D is TRBD2 (5 bases). The germline CDR1 and CDR2 sequences are SGHSA and FRNQAP. V was cut by 1 base and J by 2 bases, with 7 bases left in between. The CDR3 length is 14 residues. CDR3 bases read: TGTGCAAGCAGCTTAGTGGGGTTTCAAAACACCTTGTAC. It specifies CASSLVGFQNTLY. The whole CDR3 sequence is CASSLVGFQNTLYF.

To note about this clone: Gene names and germline match the mouse. The read stops 1 residue short of the end of the CDR3; the missing end is completed from the germline J gene. The chain is built from TRBV13-3 and TRBJ1-1; 10 bases align to TRBD1. Germline V gene sequence: CDR1 NNHDY, CDR2 SYVADS. The J segment lost 3 bases and the V segment lost 2 bases, leaving 1 base of the junction unmatched. The CDR3 has 14 amino acids. The CDR3 DNA, read in part, is TGTGCCAGCAGTGAGGACAGGGGGGACACAGAAGTCTTC. Protein sequence: CASSEDRGDTEVF. The full CDR3 reads CASSEDRGDTEVFF.

As for this clone: The listed genes are named as in mouse. The read ends 1 residue early relative to the CDR3; the germline J gene fills the gap. The chain couples TRBV19 to TRBJ2-5; unclear D gene. This CDR3 is built from 14 residues. CDR1 is FNHDT and CDR2 is SITEND in the germline V gene (reference sequence). Deletions cut 2 bases from V and 0 bases from J, with 7 bases between. The CDR3 spells CASSISANQDTQYF. The sequenced CDR3 bases are TGTGCCAGCAGTATCTCGGCGAACCAAGACACCCAGTAC.

With respect to this clone: Gene labels here are mouse ones. The CDR3 end lies 1 residue beyond the end of the read and is filled in from the germline J gene. The gene calls are TRBV4 and TRBJ1-4, with TRBD1 matching 9 bases. The ends lost 5 bases at V and 4 bases at J; junction bases unmatched: 2. This CDR3 is built from 14 residues. Germline V lookup: CDR1 LGHDT, CDR2 YNNKQL (reference sequence). CDR3 protein: CASSPGQGNERLFF. CDR3 DNA, as far as it was read: TGTGCCAGCAGCCCGGGACAGGGCAACGAAAGATTATTT.

Turning to this clone: Gene names and germline refer to mouse. Coverage ceases 1 residue before the CDR3 finishes, and the germline J gene fills in the end. This sequence joins TRBV19 and TRBJ2-4; 8 positions agree with TRBD2. Looked up from germline, CDR1 is FNHDT and CDR2 is SITEND (reference sequence). The trim removed 2 bases at V and 3 bases at J, leaving 8 bases unmatched. The CDR3 extends over 16 amino acids. CDR3 sequence: CASSMWGGRRQNTLYF. The part of the CDR3 DNA that was read is TGTGCCAGCAGTATGTGGGGGGGGAGGAGGCAAAACACCTTGTAC.

About this clone itself: Each gene name is a mouse one. The read halts 1 residue ahead of the CDR3 end, with the missing end drawn from the germline J gene. The chain joins TRBV1 to TRBJ2-7; TRBD1 matches 12 bases. Germline trimming cut 3 bases from V and 6 bases from J; bases unmatched to any gene: 3. The CDR3 is made up of 14 amino acids. Per germline, CDR1 NSQYPW and CDR2 LRSPGD (reference sequence). The CDR3 DNA, read in part, is TGCACCTGCAGTGCCCGGGACAGGGGGCGTGAACAGTAC. It encodes CTCSARDRGREQY. The entire CDR3 sequence reads CTCSARDRGREQYF.

Notes on this clone: Gene names denote mouse genes. The read finishes 1 residue shy of the CDR3 end, and the germline J gene is used to complete it. The chain has TRBV2 and TRBJ2-1, with TRBD2 identical over 9 bases. From germline, CDR1 is LGHNA and CDR2 YSYQKL. V lost 1 base and J lost 3; bases outside the gene matches: 7. This CDR3 comprises 17 residues. The CDR3 region is CASSQVPTGGAYAEQFF. Incomplete CDR3 DNA: TGTGCCAGCAGCCAAGTTCCGACTGGGGGAGCCTATGCTGAGCAGTTC.

This clone was counted once. Gene names and germline match the mouse. The CDR3 DNA, read in part, is TGTGCCAGCAGGGACTGGGGGGGCGCGGATGAACAGTAC. This encodes CASRDWGGADEQY. The whole CDR3 sequence is CASRDWGGADEQYF. The V and J genes are TRBV2 and TRBJ2-7; 13 positions match TRBD2. The CDR3 is cut off 1 residue early in the read; its end comes from the germline J gene. Losses at the gene ends were 6 bases for V and 5 bases for J; bases not matched to a gene: 4. Germline CDR1 and CDR2: LGHNA and YSYQKL. The CDR3 is made up of 14 amino acids.

As for this clone: Germline and genes: mouse. The read falls 1 residue short of the CDR3 end, and the missing part is taken from the germline J gene. V and J are TRBV26 and TRBJ2-5; no reliable D call. The CDR3 has 14 amino acids. CDR1 and CDR2 from the germline V gene are KGHPV and FQNQEV (reference sequence). V lost 0 bases, J lost 0 bases, and 4 bases lay in between. The CDR3 sequence is CASSLSINQDTQYF. Incomplete CDR3 DNA: TGTGCCAGCAGTCTGTCAATTAACCAAGACACCCAGTAC.

The sample holds a few counts of this clone. Any gene name here is a mouse gene name. The read gets to within 1 residue of the CDR3 end, and the germline J gene fills in the rest. The rearrangement uses TRBV5 and TRBJ2-1; D may be TRBD2 (5 bases). V was shortened by 0 bases and J by 3 bases, with 9 bases between the two germline ends. Germline V gives CDR1 LGHNA, CDR2 YNLKQL (reference sequence). The CDR3 has 15 residues. CDR3 bases read: TGTGCCAGCAGCCAAGAAGTGGGGATCTATGCTGAGCAGTTC. This encodes CASSQEVGIYAEQF. Given in full, the CDR3 is CASSQEVGIYAEQFF.

As to this clone: Gene names are the mouse ones. Partial CDR3 DNA: TGTGCCAGCAGCTTACAGGGGAGGGACGAAAGATTATTT. Translating gives CASSLQGRDERLF. The CDR3 in its entirety is CASSLQGRDERLFF. This chain connects TRBV3 to TRBJ1-4; possibly TRBD1 for D (6 bases). Read sequence stops 1 residue before the CDR3 end, and the germline J gene provides the missing end. Trimming pared 2 bases from V and 6 bases from J, leaving 10 bases between. The germline V gene encodes CDR1 SNHLY and CDR2 FYNGKV (reference sequence). This CDR3 region has 14 residues. The whole variable domain, filled in from reference TRBV3 and TRBJ1-4, reads GPKVLQIPSHQIIDMGQMVTLNCDPVSNHLYFYWYKQILGQQMEFLVNFYNGKVMEKSKLFKDQFSVERPDGSYFTLKIQPTALEDSAVYFCASSLQGRDERLFFGHGTKLSVL.